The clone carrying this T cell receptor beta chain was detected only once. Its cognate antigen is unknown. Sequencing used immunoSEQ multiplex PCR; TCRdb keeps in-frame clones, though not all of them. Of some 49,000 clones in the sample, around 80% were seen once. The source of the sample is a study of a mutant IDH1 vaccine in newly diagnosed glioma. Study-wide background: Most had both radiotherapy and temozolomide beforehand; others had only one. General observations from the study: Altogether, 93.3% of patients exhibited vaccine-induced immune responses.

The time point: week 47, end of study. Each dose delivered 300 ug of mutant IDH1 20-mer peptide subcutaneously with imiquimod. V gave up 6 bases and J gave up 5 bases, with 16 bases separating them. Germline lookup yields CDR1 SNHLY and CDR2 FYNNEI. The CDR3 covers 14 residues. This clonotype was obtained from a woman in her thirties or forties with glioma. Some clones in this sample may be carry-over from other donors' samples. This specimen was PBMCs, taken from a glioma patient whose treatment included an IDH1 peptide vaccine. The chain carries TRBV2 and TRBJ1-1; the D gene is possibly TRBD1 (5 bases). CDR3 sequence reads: CASSASGGRTEAFF. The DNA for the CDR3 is TGTGCCAGCAGCGCCTCTGGGGGTCGTACTGAAGCTTTCTTT. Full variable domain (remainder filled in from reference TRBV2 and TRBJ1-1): EPEVTQTPSHQVTQMGQEVILRCVPISNHLYFYWYRQILGQKVEFLVSFYNNEISEKSEIFDDQFSVERPDGSNFTLKIRSTKLEDSAMYFCASSASGGRTEAFFGQGTRLTVV.